This T cell receptor beta chain was sequenced for a study of regulatory T cells in long-lasting Graves disease. Study-wide findings and caveats: TRBV28, TRBJ1-2 and TRBJ2-5 were segments that persistent disease favored.

Time point defined: persistent/refractory GD, antithyroid drugs over 5 years with positive TRAb. PBMC-extracted RNA yielded the TCR library. Graves' disease diagnoses followed American Thyroid Association guidelines. The patients were enrolled through endocrinology in Xi'an, China. Trimming removed 2 bases from V and 2 bases from J; junction bases left unmatched: 5. The CDR3 is made up of 15 amino acids. CDR1 is MGHRA and CDR2 is YSYEKL in the germline V gene. This clonotype came up a few times. As yet, its antigen is unknown. Relying on iRepertoire HTBI primers and Arm-PCR of CDR3 regions, the team built TCR beta libraries. Original processing methods: Segment identification across samples yielded around 64 TRBV and more than twelve TRBJ segments. TCRdb recomputed calls from the multiplex PCR reads with MiXCR, one row per CDR3 protein. In this record, the V and J calls reflect TCRdb's handling and not the investigators' own analysis. Found here are about 340,000 distinct CDR3 sequences, about 20% of them singletons; the top ten hold roughly 27%.

The sequence came from a female donor with Graves disease. This specimen consisted of peripheral blood mononuclear cells (PBMCs), obtained when the disease was refractory, from a patient treated with antithyroid drugs. V gene TRBV4-1 combines with J gene TRBJ1-2, with 7 bases that match TRBD1. This CDR3 reads CASSQSTGRNYGYTF. CDR3 nucleotides: TGCGCCAGCAGCCAATCGACAGGGAGAAACTATGGCTACACCTTC.